Listed here are 3 T cell receptor beta chains from one sample, sequenced in a study of blood T cells in healthy people across ages. Using a J-beta primer mix together with a sample-barcoded 5' primer, a second PCR was run for roughly 7 to 11 cycles. TCRdb called the 5' RACE reads again in MiXCR, with one record for every CDR3 protein. The profile covers some 880,000 distinct CDR3 sequences, with under 40% appearing a single time and 10% to 15% taken by the ten largest. What was sequenced was blood. The receptors come from a man aged 18 to 35 in good health.

This chain uses TRBV19 with TRBJ1-5, with D possibly TRBD1 on 6 matching bases. This CDR3 contains 14 residues. V gave up 3 bases and J gave up 7 bases, with 13 bases separating them. CDR1 LNHDA and CDR2 SQIVND come from the germline V gene (reference sequence). The CDR3 DNA is TGTGCCAGTAGTATGGGAACAGGGACGCAGCCCCAGCATTTT. It encodes CASSMGTGTQPQHF. Full variable domain (missing parts from reference TRBV19 and TRBJ1-5): DGGITQSPKYLFRKEGQNVTLSCEQNLNHDAMYWYRQDPGQGLRLIYYSQIVNDFQKGDIAEGYSVSREKKESFPLTVTSAQKNPTAFYLCASSMGTGTQPQHFGDGTRLSIL.

J is TRBJ1-1 and V is TRBV5-6, with D hard to call. CDR3 length: 15 residues. Trimming stripped 1 base from V and 5 bases from J, with 15 bases between. Per the germline V gene, CDR1 is SGHDT and CDR2 is YYEEEE. The CDR3 nucleotides are TGTGCCAGCAGCTTGATCCTCGGTTCGGGGACTGAAGCTTTCTTT. This translates into CASSLILGSGTEAFF.

This chain joins TRBV4-1 and TRBJ2-5; tentative D call: TRBD2 (5 bases). The CDR3 is 14 amino acids. The V gene lost 4 bases and the J gene lost 2 bases, with 11 bases spanning the gap. Per germline, CDR1 MGHRA and CDR2 YSYEKL. For the CDR3, the DNA is TGCGCCAGCAGCCGTGATGGACTTCAAGAGACCCAGTACTTC. It is translated as CASSRDGLQETQYF.